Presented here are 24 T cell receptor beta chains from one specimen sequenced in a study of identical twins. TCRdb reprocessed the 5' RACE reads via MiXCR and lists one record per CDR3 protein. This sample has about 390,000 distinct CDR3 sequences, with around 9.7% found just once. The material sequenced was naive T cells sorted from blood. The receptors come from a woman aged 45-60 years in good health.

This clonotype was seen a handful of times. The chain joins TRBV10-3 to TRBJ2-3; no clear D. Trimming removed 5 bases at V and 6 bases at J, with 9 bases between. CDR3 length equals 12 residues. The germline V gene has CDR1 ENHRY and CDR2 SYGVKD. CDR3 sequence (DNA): TGTGCCATCAGTCCGGTGACGGATACGCAGTATTTT. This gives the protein CAISPVTDTQYF.

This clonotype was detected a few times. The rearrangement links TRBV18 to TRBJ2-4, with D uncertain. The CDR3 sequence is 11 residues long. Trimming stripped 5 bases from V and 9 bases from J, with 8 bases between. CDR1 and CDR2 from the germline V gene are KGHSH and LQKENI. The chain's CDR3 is CASSSKVIQYF. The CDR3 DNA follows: TGTGCCAGCTCAAGTAAGGTCATTCAGTACTTC.

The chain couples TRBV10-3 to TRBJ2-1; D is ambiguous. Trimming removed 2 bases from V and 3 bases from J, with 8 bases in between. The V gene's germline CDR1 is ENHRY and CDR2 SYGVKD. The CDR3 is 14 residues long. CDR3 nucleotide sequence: TGTGCCATCAGTGAGGGCAGTTACTACAATGAGCAGTTCTTC. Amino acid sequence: CAISEGSYYNEQFF.

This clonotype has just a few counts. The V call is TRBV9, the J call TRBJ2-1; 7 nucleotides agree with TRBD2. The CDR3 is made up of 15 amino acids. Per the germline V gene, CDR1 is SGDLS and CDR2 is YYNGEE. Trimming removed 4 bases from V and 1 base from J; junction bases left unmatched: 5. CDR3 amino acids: CASSPRGESYNEQFF. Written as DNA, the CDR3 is TGTGCCAGCAGCCCCCGGGGGGAATCCTACAATGAGCAGTTCTTC.

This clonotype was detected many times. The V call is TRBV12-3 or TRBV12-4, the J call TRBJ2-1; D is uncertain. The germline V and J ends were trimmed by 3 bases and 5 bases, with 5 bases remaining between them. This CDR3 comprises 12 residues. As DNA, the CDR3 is TGTGCCAGCAGTTTCGTTCACAATGAGCAGTTCTTC. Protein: CASSFVHNEQFF.

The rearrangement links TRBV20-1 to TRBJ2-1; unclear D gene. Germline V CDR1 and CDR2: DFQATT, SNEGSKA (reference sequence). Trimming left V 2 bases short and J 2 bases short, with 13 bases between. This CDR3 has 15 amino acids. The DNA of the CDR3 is TGCAGTGCTAGAATCGGACCAGCCCCCTACAATGAGCAGTTCTTC. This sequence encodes CSARIGPAPYNEQFF.

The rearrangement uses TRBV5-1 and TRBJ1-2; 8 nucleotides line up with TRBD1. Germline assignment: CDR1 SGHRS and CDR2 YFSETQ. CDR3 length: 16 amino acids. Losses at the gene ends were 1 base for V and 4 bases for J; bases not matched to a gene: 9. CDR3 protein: CASSLFQGAKGYGYTF. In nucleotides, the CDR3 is TGCGCCAGCAGCTTGTTTCAGGGGGCTAAGGGCTATGGCTACACCTTC.

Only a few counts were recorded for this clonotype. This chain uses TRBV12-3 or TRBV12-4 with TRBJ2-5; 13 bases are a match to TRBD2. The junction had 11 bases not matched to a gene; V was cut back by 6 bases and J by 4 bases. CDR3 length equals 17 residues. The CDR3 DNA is TGTGCCAGCAGCCGGGGACTAGCGGGAAGGGGGGGAGAGACCCAGTACTTC. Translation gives CASSRGLAGRGGETQYF.

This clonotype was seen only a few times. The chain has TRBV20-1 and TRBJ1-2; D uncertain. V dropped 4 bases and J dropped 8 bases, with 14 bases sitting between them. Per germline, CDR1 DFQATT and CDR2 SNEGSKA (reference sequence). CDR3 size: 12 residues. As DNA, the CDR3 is TGCAGTGCTACCCGTGAGGGCCCGGGCTACACCTTC. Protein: CSATREGPGYTF.

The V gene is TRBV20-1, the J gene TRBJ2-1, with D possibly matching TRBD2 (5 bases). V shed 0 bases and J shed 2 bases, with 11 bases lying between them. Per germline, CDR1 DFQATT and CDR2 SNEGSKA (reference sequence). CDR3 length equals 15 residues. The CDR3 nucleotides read TGCAGTGCTAGAGATCGACTACTGACCTACAATGAGCAGTTCTTC. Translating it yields CSARDRLLTYNEQFF.

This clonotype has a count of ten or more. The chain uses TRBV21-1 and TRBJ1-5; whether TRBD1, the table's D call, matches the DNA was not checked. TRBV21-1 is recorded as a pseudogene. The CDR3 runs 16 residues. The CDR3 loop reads CASSKQGHRWDQPQHF. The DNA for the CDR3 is TGTGCCAGCAGCAAACAGGGGCACAGGTGGGATCAGCCCCAGCATTTT.

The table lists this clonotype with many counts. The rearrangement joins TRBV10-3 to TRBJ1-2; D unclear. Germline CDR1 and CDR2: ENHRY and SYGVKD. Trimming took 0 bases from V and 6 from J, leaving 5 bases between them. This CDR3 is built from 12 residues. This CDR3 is CAISESEDGYTF. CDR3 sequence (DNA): TGTGCCATCAGTGAGTCGGAGGATGGCTACACCTTC.

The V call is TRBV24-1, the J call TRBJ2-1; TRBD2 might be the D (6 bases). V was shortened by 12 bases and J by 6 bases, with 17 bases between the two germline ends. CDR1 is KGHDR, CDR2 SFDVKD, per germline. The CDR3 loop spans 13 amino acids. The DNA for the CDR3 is TGTGCCCTCTCTCCCGGCGGGACCAATGAGCAGTTCTTC. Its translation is CALSPGGTNEQFF.

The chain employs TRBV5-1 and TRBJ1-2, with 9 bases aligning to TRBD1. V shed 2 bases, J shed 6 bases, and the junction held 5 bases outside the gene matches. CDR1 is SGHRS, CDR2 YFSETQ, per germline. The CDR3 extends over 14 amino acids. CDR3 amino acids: CASSFGTGSNGYTF. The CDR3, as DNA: TGCGCCAGCAGCTTTGGGACAGGGTCTAATGGCTACACCTTC.

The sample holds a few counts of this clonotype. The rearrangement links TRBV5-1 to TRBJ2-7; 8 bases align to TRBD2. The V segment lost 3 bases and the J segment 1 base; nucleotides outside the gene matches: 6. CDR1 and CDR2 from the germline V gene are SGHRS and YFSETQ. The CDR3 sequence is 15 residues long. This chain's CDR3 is CASSSLAGVSYEQYF. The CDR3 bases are TGCGCCAGCAGCTCGCTAGCGGGTGTGTCCTACGAGCAGTACTTC.

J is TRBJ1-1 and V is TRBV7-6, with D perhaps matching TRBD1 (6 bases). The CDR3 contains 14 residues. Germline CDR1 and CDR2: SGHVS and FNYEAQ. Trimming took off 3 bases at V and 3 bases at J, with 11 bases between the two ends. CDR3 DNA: TGTGCCAGCAGCTTCTCCAGGGGAGACACTGAAGCTTTCTTT. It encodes CASSFSRGDTEAFF. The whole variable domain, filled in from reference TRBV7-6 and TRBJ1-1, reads GAGVSQSPRYKVTKRGQDVALRCDPISGHVSLYWYRQALGQGPEFLTYFNYEAQQDKSGLPNDRFSAERPEGSISTLTIQRTEQRDSAMYRCASSFSRGDTEAFFGQGTRLTVV.

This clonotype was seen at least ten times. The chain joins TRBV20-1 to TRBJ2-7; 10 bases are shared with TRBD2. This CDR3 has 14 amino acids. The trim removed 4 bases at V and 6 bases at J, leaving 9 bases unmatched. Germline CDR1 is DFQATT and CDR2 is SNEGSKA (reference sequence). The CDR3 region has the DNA TGCAGTGCTATCGGAAGCGGGAGGGGACGCGAGCAGTACTTC. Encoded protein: CSAIGSGRGREQYF.

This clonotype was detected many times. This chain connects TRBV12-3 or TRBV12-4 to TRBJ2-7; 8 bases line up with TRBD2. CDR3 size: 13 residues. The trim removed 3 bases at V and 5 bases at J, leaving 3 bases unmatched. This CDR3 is CASSFPGGDEQYF. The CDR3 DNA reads TGTGCCAGCAGTTTTCCGGGGGGGGACGAGCAGTACTTC.

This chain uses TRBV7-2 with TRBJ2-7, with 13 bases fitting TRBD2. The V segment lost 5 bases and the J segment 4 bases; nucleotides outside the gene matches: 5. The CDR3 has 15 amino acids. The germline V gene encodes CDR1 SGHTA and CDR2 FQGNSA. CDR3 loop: CASSTGLAGEYEQYV. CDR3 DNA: TGTGCCAGCAGCACTGGACTAGCGGGAGAATACGAGCAGTACGTC.

As DNA, the CDR3 is TGCAGCCACCCGACAGAGAACACCGGGGAGCTGTTTTTT. It specifies CSHPTENTGELFF. This sequence joins TRBV29-1 and TRBJ2-2; possible D gene TRBD1, 5 bases. Germline V gives CDR1 SQVTM, CDR2 ANQGSEA. The V and J ends lost 8 bases and 1 base respectively, with 11 bases between them. The CDR3 has 13 residues.

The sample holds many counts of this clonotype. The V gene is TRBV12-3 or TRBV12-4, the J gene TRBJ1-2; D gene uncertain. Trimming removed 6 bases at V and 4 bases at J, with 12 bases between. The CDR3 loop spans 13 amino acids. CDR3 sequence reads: CASSLMGSYGYTF. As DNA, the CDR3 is TGTGCCAGCAGCCTTATGGGATCCTATGGCTACACCTTC.

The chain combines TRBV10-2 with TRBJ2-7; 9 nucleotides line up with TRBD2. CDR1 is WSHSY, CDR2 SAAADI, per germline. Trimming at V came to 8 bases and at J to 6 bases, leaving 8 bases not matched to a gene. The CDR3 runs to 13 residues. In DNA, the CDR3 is TGCGCCAGCCACCACTATAGCGGGAGCGAGCAGTACTTC. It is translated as CASHHYSGSEQYF.

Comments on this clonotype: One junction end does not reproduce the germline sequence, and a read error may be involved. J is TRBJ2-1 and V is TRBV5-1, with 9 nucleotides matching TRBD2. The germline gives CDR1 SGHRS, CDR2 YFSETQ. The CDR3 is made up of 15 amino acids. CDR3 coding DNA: TGCGCCAGCAGCTTGGACGCGACTAGCGGCAATGAGCCGTTCTTC. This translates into CASSLDATSGNEPFF.

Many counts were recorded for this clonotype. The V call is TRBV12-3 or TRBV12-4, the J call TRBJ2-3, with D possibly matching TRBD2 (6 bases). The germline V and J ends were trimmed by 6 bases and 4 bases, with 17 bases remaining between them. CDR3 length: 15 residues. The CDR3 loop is CASRGTPTGADTQYF. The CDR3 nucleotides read TGTGCCAGCAGGGGGACTCCAACGGGGGCAGATACGCAGTATTTT.